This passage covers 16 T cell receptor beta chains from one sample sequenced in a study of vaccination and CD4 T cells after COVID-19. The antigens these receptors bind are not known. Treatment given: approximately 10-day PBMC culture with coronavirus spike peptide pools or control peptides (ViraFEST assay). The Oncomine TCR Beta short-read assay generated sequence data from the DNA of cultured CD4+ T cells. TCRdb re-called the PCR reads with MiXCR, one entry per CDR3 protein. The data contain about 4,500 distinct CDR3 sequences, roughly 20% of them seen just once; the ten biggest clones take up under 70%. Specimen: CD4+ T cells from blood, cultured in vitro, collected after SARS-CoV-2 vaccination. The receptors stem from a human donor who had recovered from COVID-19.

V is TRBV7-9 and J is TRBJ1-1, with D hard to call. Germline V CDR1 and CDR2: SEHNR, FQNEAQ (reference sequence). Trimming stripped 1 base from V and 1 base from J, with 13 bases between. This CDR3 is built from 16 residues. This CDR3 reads CASSLVAVAGNTEAFF. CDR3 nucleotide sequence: TGTGCCAGCAGCTTAGTAGCTGTTGCGGGGAACACTGAAGCTTTCTTT.

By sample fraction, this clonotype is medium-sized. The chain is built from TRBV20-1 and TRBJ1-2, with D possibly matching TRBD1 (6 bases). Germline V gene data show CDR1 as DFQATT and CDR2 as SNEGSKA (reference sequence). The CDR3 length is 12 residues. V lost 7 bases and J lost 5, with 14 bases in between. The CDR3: CSVGHPRYGYTF. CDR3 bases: TGCAGTGTGGGACATCCGAGGTATGGCTACACCTTC.

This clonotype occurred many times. The CDR3 bases are TGTGCCACGAGCGGGGGTGCTAGCACAGATACGCAGTATTTT. Encoded protein: CATSGGASTDTQYF. The chain uses TRBV7-2 and TRBJ2-3, with 8 bases identical to TRBD2. Trimming took 10 bases from V and 0 from J; bases not matched to a gene: 6. The germline V gene encodes CDR1 SGHTA and CDR2 FQGNSA. The CDR3 is made up of 14 amino acids.

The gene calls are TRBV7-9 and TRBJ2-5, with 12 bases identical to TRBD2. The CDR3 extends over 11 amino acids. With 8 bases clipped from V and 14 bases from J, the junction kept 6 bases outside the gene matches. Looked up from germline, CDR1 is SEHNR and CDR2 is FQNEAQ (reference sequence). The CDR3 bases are TGTGCCAGCTCGACTAGCGGGGGCGACTACTTC. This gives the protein CASSTSGGDYF.

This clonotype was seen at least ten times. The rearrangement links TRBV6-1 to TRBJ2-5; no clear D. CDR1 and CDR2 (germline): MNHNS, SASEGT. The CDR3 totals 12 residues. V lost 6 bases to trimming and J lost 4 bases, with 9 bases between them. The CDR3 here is CASRNAGETQYF. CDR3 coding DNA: TGTGCCAGCAGAAATGCAGGAGAGACCCAGTACTTC.

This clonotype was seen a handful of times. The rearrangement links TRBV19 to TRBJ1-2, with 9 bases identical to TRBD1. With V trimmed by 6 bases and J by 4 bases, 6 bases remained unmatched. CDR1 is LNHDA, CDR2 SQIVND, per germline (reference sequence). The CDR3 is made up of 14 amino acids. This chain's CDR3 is CASSRTGAVYGYTF. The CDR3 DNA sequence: TGTGCCAGTAGCCGGACAGGGGCCGTCTATGGCTACACCTTC.

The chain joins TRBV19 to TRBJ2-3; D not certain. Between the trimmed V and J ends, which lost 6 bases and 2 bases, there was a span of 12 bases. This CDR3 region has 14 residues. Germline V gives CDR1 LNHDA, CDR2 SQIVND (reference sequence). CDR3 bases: TGTGCCAGTAGCCTCCCAACTTACACAGATACGCAGTATTTT. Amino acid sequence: CASSLPTYTDTQYF.

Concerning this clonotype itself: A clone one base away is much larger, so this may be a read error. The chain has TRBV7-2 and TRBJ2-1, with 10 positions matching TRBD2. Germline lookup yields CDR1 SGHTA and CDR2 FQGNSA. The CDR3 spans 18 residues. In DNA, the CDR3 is TGTGCCGGCAGCTTAACCAGGGCTAGCGGGGGCCCCTACAATGAGCAGTTCTTC. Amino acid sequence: CAGSLTRASGGPYNEQFF.

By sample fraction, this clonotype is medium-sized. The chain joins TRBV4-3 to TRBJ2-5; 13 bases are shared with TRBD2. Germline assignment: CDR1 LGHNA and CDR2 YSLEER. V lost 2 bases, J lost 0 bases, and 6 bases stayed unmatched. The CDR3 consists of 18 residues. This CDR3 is CASSQLWTSGGYQETQYF. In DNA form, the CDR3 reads TGCGCCAGCAGCCAACTTTGGACTAGCGGGGGTTACCAAGAGACCCAGTACTTC.

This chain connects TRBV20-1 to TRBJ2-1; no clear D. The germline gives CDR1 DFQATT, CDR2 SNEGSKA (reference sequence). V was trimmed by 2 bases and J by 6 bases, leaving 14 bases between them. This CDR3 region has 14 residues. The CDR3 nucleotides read TGCAGTGCTAGAAGCCGACCCCCGCTCAATGAGCAGTTCTTC. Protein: CSARSRPPLNEQFF.

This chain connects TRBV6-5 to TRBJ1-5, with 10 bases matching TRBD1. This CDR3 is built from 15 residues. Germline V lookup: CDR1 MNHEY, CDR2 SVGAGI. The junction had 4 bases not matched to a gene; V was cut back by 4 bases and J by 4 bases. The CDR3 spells CASSSGTGDNQPQHF. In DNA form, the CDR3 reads TGTGCCAGCAGTTCCGGGACAGGGGATAATCAGCCCCAGCATTTT.

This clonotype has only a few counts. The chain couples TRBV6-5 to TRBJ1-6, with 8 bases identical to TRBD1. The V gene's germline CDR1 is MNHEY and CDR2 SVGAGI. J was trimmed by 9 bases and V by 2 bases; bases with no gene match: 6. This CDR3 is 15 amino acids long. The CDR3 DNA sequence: TGTGCCAGCAGTTACCAGGGGGCGTCTTTTTCACCCCTCCACTTT. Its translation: CASSYQGASFSPLHF.

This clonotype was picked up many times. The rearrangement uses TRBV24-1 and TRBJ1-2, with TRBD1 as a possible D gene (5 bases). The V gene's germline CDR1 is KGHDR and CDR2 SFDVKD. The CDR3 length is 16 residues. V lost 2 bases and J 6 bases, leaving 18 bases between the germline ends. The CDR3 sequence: CATSDSPGQGKDGYTF. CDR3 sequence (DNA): TGTGCCACCAGTGATTCCCCGGGGCAGGGAAAGGATGGCTACACCTTC.

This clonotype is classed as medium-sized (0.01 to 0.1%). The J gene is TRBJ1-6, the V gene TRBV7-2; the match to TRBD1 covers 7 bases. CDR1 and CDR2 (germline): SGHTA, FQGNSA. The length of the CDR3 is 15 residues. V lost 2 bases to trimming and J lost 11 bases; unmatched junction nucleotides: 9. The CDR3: CASSLFSQGGAPLHF. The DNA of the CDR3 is TGTGCCAGCAGCTTATTCTCCCAGGGGGGTGCACCCCTCCACTTT.

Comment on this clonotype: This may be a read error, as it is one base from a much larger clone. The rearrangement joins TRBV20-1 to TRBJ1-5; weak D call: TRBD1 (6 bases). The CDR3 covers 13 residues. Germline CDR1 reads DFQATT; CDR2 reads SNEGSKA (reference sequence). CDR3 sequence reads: CSARLDSSQSQHF. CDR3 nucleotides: TGCAGTGCTAGGTTGGACAGTTCTCAGTCCCAGCATTTT.

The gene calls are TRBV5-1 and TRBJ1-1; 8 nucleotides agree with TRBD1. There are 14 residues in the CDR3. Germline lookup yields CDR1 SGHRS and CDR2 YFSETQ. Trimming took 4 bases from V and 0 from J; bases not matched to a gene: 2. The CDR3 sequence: CASSAGGLNTEAFF. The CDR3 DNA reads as TGCGCCAGCAGCGCAGGGGGCTTGAACACTGAAGCTTTCTTT.